This TCR beta chain was captured in a study of T cell responses to AZD1222 COVID-19 vaccine (dated by TCRdb to the early 2020s). As for the study more broadly: A total of under 250 trial participants underwent TCR sequencing, of whom roughly 210 had received two doses of AZD1222 and around 25 had received two doses of the MenACWY control vaccine. Enrollment into the trials was organized by age into subgroups of 18-55, 56-69 and 70-plus years, and those subgroups contained about 150, 27 and 61 TCR-sequenced participants, respectively. What the study reported, not specific to this receptor: In the small 56-69-year group, the increase in depth fell short of significance, most likely because of low power. The whole spike protein was spanned by vaccine-associated CD4 TCRs, and dominant responses were seen in regions 160-218 and 743-854. Reportedly, almost half of the unique spike-specific TCRs recognized epitopes lying outside the regions that are mutated in the B.1.351 and B.1.1.7 variants. Because no day 14 peak-response samples were available, repertoires were characterized only after the peak T cell response. Conclusions about previously exposed vaccinees are limited, since just five or six AZD1222 recipients were seropositive for SARS-CoV-2 at baseline. After two AZD1222 doses, spike-specific TCR breadth and depth were significantly higher than at day 0 and than in MenACWY recipients. Most participants were white British and females outnumbered males, and the authors suggested that clonal diversity may have been underestimated.

The CDR3 covers 12 residues, taking in both the cysteine and the phenylalanine. Only the CDR3 region is kept as DNA, spanning 36 bases read in frame from base 1. Taken from the germline V gene (reference sequence), the CDR1 and CDR2 loops are SGHNT and YYREEE. V was cut back by 2 bases and J by 4 bases, leaving a gap of 7 bases between them. On this clone: No antigen is known for it. Qualities for individual bases were not recorded, and no much larger clone is one base off.

What the time point label conveys for this sample: about 28 days (+/-7) after the second vaccine dose. This specimen's treatment or condition label, per the study, means: meningococcal conjugate vaccine given as trial control. The vaccinee samples were drawn from two UK trials, COV001 and COV002, one of which was a single-blind randomized controlled phase 2/3 trial testing AZD1222 (ChAdOx1 nCoV-19) in healthy adults. For TCRbeta chain sequencing, PBMC samples were collected from trial participants at day 0 and at day 28 after the second dose. The CDR3 regions of human TCRbeta chains were analyzed by immunosequencing. The paper's processing steps were these. Repertoire TCRs were checked for matches against a reference library of SARS-CoV-2-specific TCRs that had been generated using the MIRA antigen-specificity platform. Breadth meant the fraction of unique TCRs that were SARS-CoV-2-associated, whereas depth meant the fraction of total T cells that were SARS-CoV-2-associated. Using the MIRA data, each spike-specific TCR was mapped to the spike region that the TCR reacts to and placed in a CD4 or CD8 class. Log10-transformed breadth and depth values were compared by one-way ANOVA with Sidak's multiple comparisons tests. TCRdb took over this immuneACCESS table, retaining in-frame rearrangements with V and J assigned. Such tables are incomplete; in checked studies, under half of the missing clones stem from an unresolved V gene, and the remainder is unexplained. V, J and clone size were drawn from that table, and D and trimming were deduced from the DNA. Recorded for this sample are tens of thousands of clones; 85% to 95% of them occurred a single time. The ten largest clonotypes hold 6.3% of the sample.

The rearrangement combines TRBV5-4 with TRBJ2-7; TRBD2 might be the D gene, on 5 matching bases. The input for sequencing was peripheral blood, taken 28 days after the second dose of the MenACWY control vaccine. The sequence came from an adult who received the MenACWY meningococcal vaccine as a control. Here is the DNA: TGTGCCAGCAGCTTAGAGCGGTACGAGCAGTACTTC. Translated, it gives CASSLERYEQYF.